Below, 30 T cell receptor beta chains from the same sample are listed, as sequenced in a study of regulatory T cells in long-lasting Graves disease. HTBI primers from iRepertoire and Arm-PCR of CDR3 regions yielded the TCR beta libraries. TCRdb used MiXCR to reprocess the multiplex PCR reads, holding one entry per CDR3 protein. The sample consists of about 450,000 distinct CDR3 sequences, 20% to 25% of them appearing once. Noted time point: persistent/refractory GD, antithyroid drugs over 5 years with positive TRAb. PBMC RNA was the source of the TCR library. The specimen was peripheral blood mononuclear cells (PBMCs), collected when the disease was refractory, from a patient treated with antithyroid drugs. The receptors originated from a female donor with Graves disease.

The chain has TRBV6-1 and TRBJ1-6; the D gene is possibly TRBD1 (6 bases). V was pared by 11 bases and J by 1 base, with 12 bases between. Germline CDR1 and CDR2: MNHNS and SASEGT. The CDR3 extends over 14 amino acids. The CDR3 loop reads CAGQSGSYNSPLHF. The CDR3 bases are TGTGCCGGACAGAGCGGATCCTATAATTCACCCCTCCACTTT.

The chain uses TRBV19 and TRBJ1-2, with D unresolved. Germline V gene lookup returns CDR1 LNHDA and CDR2 SQIVND (reference sequence). Trimming stripped 3 bases from V and 4 bases from J, with 9 bases between. The CDR3 covers 13 residues. The CDR3 sequence is CASSMLGSYGYTF. The DNA of the CDR3 is TGTGCCAGTAGTATGTTGGGATCCTATGGCTACACCTTC.

This clonotype has just a few counts. Germline is not matched at one junction end, which may reflect a read error. The chain employs TRBV20-1 and TRBJ1-5; the D is unclear. Germline V gene lookup returns CDR1 DFQATT and CDR2 SNEGSKA (reference sequence). CDR3 length: 15 amino acids. The CDR3 coding sequence is TGCAGTGCTAGAGGGCGCAGTTATAGCAATCAGCCCCGGCATTTT. This gives the protein CSARGRSYSNQPRHF.

V and J are TRBV14 and TRBJ2-7, with D possibly being TRBD2 (5 bases). The CDR3 is 14 residues long. Germline values: CDR1 SGHDN, CDR2 FVKESK. V lost 0 bases, J lost 3 bases, and 9 bases lay in between. Written as DNA, the CDR3 is TGTGCCAGCAGCCAAGATGGCGGGTACTACGAGCAGTACTTC. Amino acids: CASSQDGGYYEQYF. Variable domain in full (rest from reference TRBV14 and TRBJ2-7): EAGVTQFPSHSVIEKGQTVTLRCDPISGHDNLYWYRRVMGKEIKFLLHFVKESKQDESGMPNNRFLAERTGGTYSTLKVQPAELEDSGVYFCASSQDGGYYEQYFGPGTRLTVT.

This chain joins TRBV19 and TRBJ2-5, with 9 bases aligning to TRBD2. Germline trimming cut 4 bases from V and 1 base from J; bases unmatched to any gene: 10. The length of the CDR3 is 17 residues. Germline loops: CDR1 LNHDA, CDR2 SQIVND (reference sequence). CDR3: CASSTSREAGGQETQYF. The DNA of the CDR3 is TGTGCCAGTAGTACGTCGAGGGAAGCGGGAGGCCAAGAGACCCAGTACTTC. The full variable domain, in which reference TRBV19 and TRBJ2-5 provide the parts outside the CDR3, is DGGITQSPKYLFRKEGQNVTLSCEQNLNHDAMYWYRQDPGQGLRLIYYSQIVNDFQKGDIAEGYSVSREKKESFPLTVTSAQKNPTAFYLCASSTSREAGGQETQYFGPGTRLLVL.

This clonotype occurred a few times. This chain joins TRBV7-2 and TRBJ2-5; D is tentatively TRBD1 or TRBD2 (6 bases each). V was pared by 3 bases and J by 4 bases, with 15 bases between. The CDR3 consists of 15 residues. CDR1 and CDR2 from the germline V gene are SGHTA and FQGNSA. The CDR3 sequence is CASSFSWGARETQYF. CDR3 DNA: TGTGCCAGCAGCTTCTCGTGGGGGGCTAGAGAGACCCAGTACTTC.

The V and J genes are TRBV5-8 and TRBJ2-7; TRBD2 is a possible D gene (5 bases). CDR1 SGHTS and CDR2 YDEGEE come from the germline V gene. The ends were cut back, 4 bases at V and 1 base at J, with 9 bases in the middle. CDR3 size: 13 residues. CDR3: CASSPRVSYEQYF. The DNA for the CDR3 is TGTGCCAGCAGCCCGCGGGTTTCCTACGAGCAGTACTTC.

V usage is TRBV11-2 and J usage is TRBJ2-7; no firm D call. The CDR3 extends over 13 amino acids. V was trimmed by 1 base and J by 7 bases, leaving 11 bases between them. CDR1 SGHAT and CDR2 FQNNGV come from the germline V gene. The CDR3 here is CASSLAGSLEQYF. The CDR3, as DNA: TGTGCCAGCAGCTTAGCGGGTTCCCTGGAGCAGTACTTC. Combining the CDR3 with reference TRBV11-2 and TRBJ2-7 gives the whole variable domain EAGVAQSPRYKIIEKRQSVAFWCNPISGHATLYWYQQILGQGPKLLIQFQNNGVVDDSQLPKDRFSAERLKGVDSTLKIQPAKLEDSAVYLCASSLAGSLEQYFGPGTRLTVT.

The chain has TRBV18 and TRBJ2-7; possibly TRBD1 for D (5 bases). Trimming removed 0 bases from V and 2 bases from J, with 11 bases in between. Looked up from germline, CDR1 is KGHSH and CDR2 is LQKENI. The CDR3 has 15 residues. CDR3 residues: CASSPPDRSAYEQYF. CDR3 DNA sequence: TGTGCCAGCTCACCACCCGACAGATCAGCCTACGAGCAGTACTTC.

J is TRBJ2-2 and V is TRBV9; 15 nucleotides align to TRBD2. This CDR3 has 18 residues. Germline CDR1 SGDLS, CDR2 YYNGEE. V trimming: 3 bases; J trimming: 5 bases; junction bases outside the gene matches: 8. CDR3 sequence reads: CASSAPGLAGGGTGELFF. The CDR3 DNA reads as TGTGCCAGCAGCGCTCCGGGACTAGCGGGAGGAGGTACCGGGGAGCTGTTTTTT.

This clonotype was observed a handful of times. The rearrangement uses TRBV7-3 and TRBJ2-2; tentatively, D is TRBD1 (5 bases). The CDR3 consists of 17 residues. Deletions cut 4 bases from V and 3 bases from J, with 18 bases between. CDR1 is SGHTA, CDR2 FQGTGA, per germline. In nucleotides, the CDR3 is TGTGCCAGCAGCTCAGACCCAACAGGCCCCGACACCGGGGAGCTGTTTTTT. Protein product: CASSSDPTGPDTGELFF.

This clonotype has at least ten counts. The V call is TRBV11-1, the J call TRBJ1-6; no firm D call. CDR1 and CDR2 from the germline V gene are SGHAT and FQDESV (reference sequence). The germline V and J ends were trimmed by 6 bases and 6 bases, with 6 bases remaining between them. This CDR3 has 12 residues. DNA of the CDR3: TGTGCCAGCAGTTTATCTAATTCACCCCTCCACTTT. Translated: CASSLSNSPLHF.

This clonotype was observed a few times. The chain joins TRBV6-1 to TRBJ2-2; D unresolved. This CDR3 spans 12 amino acids. Germline V CDR1 and CDR2: MNHNS, SASEGT. V was trimmed by 5 bases and J by 6 bases, leaving 7 bases between them. The CDR3 protein is CASSNGAGELFF. The CDR3 DNA reads as TGTGCCAGCAGTAACGGTGCCGGGGAGCTGTTTTTT.

In its sample, this clonotype was seen a few times. The J gene is TRBJ2-7, the V gene TRBV7-9; 10 nucleotides agree with TRBD1. The germline V gene encodes CDR1 SEHNR and CDR2 FQNEAQ (reference sequence). CDR3 length: 16 residues. V was pared by 5 bases and J by 2 bases, with 9 bases of the junction left unmatched. In DNA form, the CDR3 reads TGTGCCAGCAGCCCCTGGACCGGGACAGGGGCCTACGAGCAGTACTTC. Translating gives CASSPWTGTGAYEQYF. The full variable domain, completed using reference TRBV7-9 and TRBJ2-7, is DTGVSQNPRHKITKRGQNVTFRCDPISEHNRLYWYRQTLGQGPEFLTYFQNEAQLEKSRLLSDRFSAERPKGSFSTLEIQRTEQGDSAMYLCASSPWTGTGAYEQYFGPGTRLTVT.

This clonotype was observed at least ten times. This chain connects TRBV20-1 to TRBJ2-2; TRBD2 matches at 8 bases. Germline trimming cut 2 bases from V and 2 bases from J; bases unmatched to any gene: 4. CDR1 and CDR2 from the germline V gene are DFQATT and SNEGSKA (reference sequence). The CDR3 has 15 amino acids. CDR3 sequence reads: CSARPGLGNTGELFF. The CDR3 DNA sequence: TGCAGTGCTAGACCGGGACTAGGAAACACCGGGGAGCTGTTTTTT.

This clonotype has more than one count but fewer than ten. The chain combines TRBV5-1 with TRBJ1-2, with 7 positions matching TRBD1. Trimming at V came to 4 bases and at J to 8 bases, leaving 5 bases not matched to a gene. This CDR3 is 12 amino acids long. Per the germline V gene, CDR1 is SGHRS and CDR2 is YFSETQ. The DNA for the CDR3 is TGCGCCAGCAGCGTTGACAGGGACGGCTACACCTTC. This encodes CASSVDRDGYTF.

This clonotype has at least ten counts. The rearrangement links TRBV7-8 to TRBJ2-5, with 11 bases lining up with TRBD2. V dropped 4 bases and J dropped 4; count of bases not matched to a gene: 5. The CDR3 is 15 amino acids. The germline CDR1 and CDR2 sequences are SGHVS and FQNEAQ. CDR3 in DNA: TGTGCCAGCAGCTCACTAGCGGGAGCAGGAGAGACCCAGTACTTC. It specifies CASSSLAGAGETQYF.

The rearrangement joins TRBV7-2 to TRBJ1-1; a possible D gene is TRBD1 (5 bases). CDR3 length: 12 residues. Germline assignment: CDR1 SGHTA and CDR2 FQGNSA. V lost 5 bases and J lost 10, with 14 bases in between. The CDR3: CASSLGGRGAFF. The CDR3 DNA follows: TGTGCCAGCAGCCTGGGTGGTAGGGGAGCTTTCTTT.

This clonotype was seen more than once but under ten times. The V and J genes are TRBV6-5 and TRBJ2-2; D might be TRBD1 (6 bases). This CDR3 region has 15 residues. V shed 2 bases and J shed 1 base, with 8 bases lying between them. In germline, CDR1 is MNHEY, CDR2 SVGAGI. The CDR3 loop is CASSYQQGNTGELFF. The CDR3 DNA sequence: TGTGCCAGCAGTTACCAACAGGGGAACACCGGGGAGCTGTTTTTT.

The chain carries TRBV7-2 and TRBJ2-5; D is tentatively TRBD1 or TRBD2 (7 bases each). Germline V gene data show CDR1 as SGHTA and CDR2 as FQGNSA. Trimming cost V 5 bases and J 5 bases, with 24 bases left between them. This CDR3 is 17 amino acids long. This CDR3 reads CASSPGGLSGVVETQYF. CDR3 coding DNA: TGTGCCAGCAGCCCAGGGGGGTTGAGCGGGGTGGTGGAGACCCAGTACTTC.

The sample holds many counts of this clonotype. The chain couples TRBV12-3 or TRBV12-4 to TRBJ2-2; TRBD2 agrees at 13 bases. This CDR3 comprises 16 residues. Trimming removed 7 bases from V and 4 bases from J; junction bases left unmatched: 6. CDR3 loop: CASTRTSGSGTGELFF. The CDR3 region has the DNA TGTGCCAGCACGCGGACTAGCGGGAGCGGCACCGGGGAGCTGTTTTTT.

The chain uses TRBV28 and TRBJ1-6; tentative D call: TRBD1 (5 bases). The CDR3 spans 17 residues. Trimming removed 2 bases at V and 0 bases at J, with 11 bases between. CDR1 MDHEN and CDR2 SYDVKM come from the germline V gene. In nucleotides, the CDR3 is TGTGCCAGCAGTTTAGGGGGGTCCAGCTCCTATAATTCACCCCTCCACTTT. Protein product: CASSLGGSSSYNSPLHF.

Only a few counts were recorded for this clonotype. The J gene is TRBJ1-6, the V gene TRBV15; 10 nucleotides line up with TRBD1. The CDR3 has 15 amino acids. Germline values: CDR1 LNHNV, CDR2 YYDKDF (reference sequence). The junction had 6 bases not matched to a gene; V was cut back by 3 bases and J by 10 bases. The CDR3 DNA reads as TGTGCCACCAGCAGTACCGGGACAGGGGTATCACCCCTCCACTTT. Residues: CATSSTGTGVSPLHF.

This clonotype came up a few times. A much larger clone lies one base from this, so it may be a read error. The chain has TRBV6-1 and TRBJ2-5; D assignment may be TRBD1 or TRBD2 (5 bases each). Germline V gene sequence: CDR1 MNHNS, CDR2 SASEGT. The CDR3 is made up of 14 amino acids. The CDR3 spells CASSEAGAFGTLYF. DNA of the CDR3: TGTGCCAGCAGTGAAGCGGGAGCTTTTGGGACCCTGTACTTC.

There are a few counts of this clonotype. V usage is TRBV27 and J usage is TRBJ2-7; 11 nucleotides line up with TRBD2. The CDR3 contains 17 residues. The germline V gene encodes CDR1 MNHEY and CDR2 SMNVEV (reference sequence). The ends lost 6 bases at V and 4 bases at J; junction bases unmatched: 14. The CDR3 reads CASRKGTSGPRWYEQYF. DNA of the CDR3: TGTGCCAGCAGGAAAGGGACTAGCGGTCCCAGATGGTACGAGCAGTACTTC.

This sequence joins TRBV20-1 and TRBJ2-7; D tentatively fits TRBD1 or TRBD2 (5 bases each). The V and J ends lost 0 bases and 0 bases respectively, with 9 bases between them. The CDR3 covers 14 residues. Germline CDR1 reads DFQATT; CDR2 reads SNEGSKA (reference sequence). CDR3 amino acids: CSARDYGTSYEQYF. CDR3 DNA: TGCAGTGCTAGAGATTATGGGACCTCCTACGAGCAGTACTTC.

This clonotype was seen at least ten times. This chain connects TRBV15 to TRBJ2-5, with TRBD2 matching over 8 bases. CDR1 and CDR2 from the germline V gene are LNHNV and YYDKDF (reference sequence). Trimming cost V 0 bases and J 2 bases; bases outside gene matches: 8. The CDR3 has 17 amino acids. CDR3 nucleotides: TGTGCCACCAGCAGAGAGTCGAGCGGGAGAGGTCAAGAGACCCAGTACTTC. Its protein is CATSRESSGRGQETQYF. Variable domain in full (rest from reference TRBV15 and TRBJ2-5): DAMVIQNPRYQVTQFGKPVTLSCSQTLNHNVMYWYQQKSSQAPKLLFHYYDKDFNNEADTPDNFQSRRPNTSFCFLDIRSPGLGDTAMYLCATSRESSGRGQETQYFGPGTRLLVL.

As to this clonotype: Just one base apart from a much larger clone, this may be a read error. The V gene is TRBV28, the J gene TRBJ1-5, with no clear D. V lost 1 base to trimming and J lost 8 bases, with 24 bases between them. The CDR3 contains 18 residues. CDR1 is MDHEN, CDR2 SYDVKM, per germline. The CDR3: CASSLSVVTGGLVKPQHF. CDR3 sequence (DNA): TGTGCCAGCAGTTTATCTGTTGTCACTGGAGGATTGGTCAAGCCCCAGCATTTT. Based on the CDR3 plus reference TRBV28 and TRBJ1-5, the full variable domain is DVKVTQSSRYLVKRTGEKVFLECVQDMDHENMFWYRQDPGLGLRLIYFSYDVKMKEKGDIPEGYSVSREKKERFSLILESASTNQTSMYLCASSLSVVTGGLVKPQHFGDGTRLSIL.

The rearrangement joins TRBV7-9 to TRBJ1-2; no clear D gene. The CDR3 runs to 14 residues. Germline-derived CDR1 and CDR2 are SEHNR and FQNEAQ (reference sequence). Trimming stripped 5 bases from V and 3 bases from J, with 13 bases between. The CDR3 nucleotides are TGTGCCAGCAGCCTTGGGGAACAGTACTATGGCTACACCTTC. This gives the protein CASSLGEQYYGYTF.

This clonotype came up many times. This rearrangement joins TRBV12-3 or TRBV12-4 to TRBJ1-4, with no clear D. Trimming shortened V by 7 bases and J by 8 bases, and 20 bases separated the two germline ends. The CDR3 runs to 15 residues. The CDR3 sequence: CASTLSHNAEEKLFF. CDR3 bases: TGTGCCAGCACCTTGTCCCATAATGCTGAGGAAAAACTGTTTTTT.